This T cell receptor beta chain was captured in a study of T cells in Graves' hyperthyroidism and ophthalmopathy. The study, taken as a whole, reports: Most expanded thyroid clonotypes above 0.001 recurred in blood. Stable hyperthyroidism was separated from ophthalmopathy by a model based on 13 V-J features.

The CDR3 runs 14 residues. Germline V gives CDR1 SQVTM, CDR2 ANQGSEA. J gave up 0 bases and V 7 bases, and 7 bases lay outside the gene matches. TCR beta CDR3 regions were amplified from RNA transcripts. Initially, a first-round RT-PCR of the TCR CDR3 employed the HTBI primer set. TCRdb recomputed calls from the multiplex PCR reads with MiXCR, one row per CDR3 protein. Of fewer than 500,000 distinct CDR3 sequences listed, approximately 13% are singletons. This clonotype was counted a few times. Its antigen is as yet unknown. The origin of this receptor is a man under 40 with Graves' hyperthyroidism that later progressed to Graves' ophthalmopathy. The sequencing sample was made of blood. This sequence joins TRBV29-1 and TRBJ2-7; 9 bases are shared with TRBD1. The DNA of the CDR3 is TGCAGCGCCATGACAGGGGGTAGCTCCTACGAGCAGTACTTC. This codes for CSAMTGGSSYEQYF.